This TCR beta chain came from a study of long-term antiretroviral therapy in people with HIV. Samples were assayed with immunoSEQ v3.0 at survey level. Sequencing was performed with immunoSEQ multiplex PCR; in TCRdb, only in-frame clones are kept and a portion is missing. Of about 25,000 clones listed, roughly 80% are singletons. The sequenced sample was unsorted PBMCs, obtained 0.7 years before starting antiretroviral therapy. The receptor was derived from a man younger than 40 with HIV.

CDR3 region: CASSQHGSPYEQYF. The CDR3 DNA reads as TGTGCCAGCAGCCAACACGGCTCTCCCTACGAGCAGTACTTC. V is TRBV14 and J is TRBJ2-7; unclear D gene. The V and J ends lost 2 bases and 2 bases respectively, with 10 bases between them. The CDR3 loop spans 14 amino acids. Germline assignment: CDR1 SGHDN and CDR2 FVKESK.